Sequencing of this T cell receptor (beta chain) was carried out in a study of blood T cell repertoires in COVID-19. The wider study: COVID-19 samples collected from the United States, Italy and Spain covered acute and convalescent phases. Nucleic acid was either cDNA or gDNA, and it came from T cells, B-cell-depleted T cells, or PBMCs.

In the authors' methods: Quantification of nucleated cells was approximated via reference gene primer amplification. TCRdb keeps only in-frame clones here, not all; method: immunoSEQ multiplex PCR. V and J calls and clone size are copied from that table; D and trimming were computed from the DNA. The repertoire includes some 83,000 clones, around 72% of them detected once, and around an eighth sits in the top ten. Germline-derived CDR1 and CDR2 are LGHDT and YNNKEL (reference sequence). Trimming cost V 2 bases and J 4 bases, with 11 bases left between them. The CDR3 is 14 amino acids. The clonotype comes from an elderly woman with acute or convalescent COVID-19. The chain is built from TRBV3-1 (or the pseudogene TRBV3-2) and TRBJ1-1, with a tentative D call TRBD1 (6 bases). Sequencing was performed on peripheral blood. Here the CDR3 reads CASSQTAGATEAFF. The CDR3 nucleotides read TGTGCCAGCAGCCAAACAGCAGGGGCCACTGAAGCTTTCTTT.